One sample yielded the 18 T cell receptor beta chains listed below, sequenced in a study of monozygotic twins with inflammatory bowel disease. Reprocessing the 5' RACE reads, TCRdb reports a single entry for every CDR3 protein and omits DNA. This listing includes some 400,000 distinct CDR3 sequences. The sequencing input was blood. The source of these receptors is a human donor with ulcerative colitis or Crohn's disease, or a healthy co-twin of an affected twin (not recorded which).

The chain has TRBV4-3 and TRBJ2-1; TCRdb gives TRBD2 as the D gene, but with no DNA this cannot be confirmed. This CDR3 contains 15 residues. Germline V gives CDR1 LGHNA, CDR2 YSLEER. CDR3 sequence reads: CASSLSGRARDEQFF.

The chain has TRBV5-1 and TRBJ1-1; TCRdb returns TRBD1, unconfirmable since there is no DNA. The CDR3 sequence is 15 residues long. The germline V gene has CDR1 SGHRS and CDR2 YFSETQ. The CDR3 reads CASSPGLRDNTEAFF.

V is TRBV11-2 and J is TRBJ2-4; TCRdb indicates TRBD2, and absent DNA this call remains unverified. The CDR3 contains 15 residues. Germline CDR1 is SGHAT and CDR2 is FQNNGV. The CDR3 sequence is CASSLLAGGPAIQYF. Full variable domain (remainder filled in from reference TRBV11-2 and TRBJ2-4): EAGVAQSPRYKIIEKRQSVAFWCNPISGHATLYWYQQILGQGPKLLIQFQNNGVVDDSQLPKDRFSAERLKGVDSTLKIQPAKLEDSAVYLCASSLLAGGPAIQYFGAGTRLSVL.

J is TRBJ2-3 and V is TRBV7-3; no DNA is available, so the TRBD1 call from TCRdb remains unchecked. The CDR3 contains 15 residues. Germline-derived CDR1 and CDR2 are SGHTA and FQGTGA. The CDR3 sequence is CASSLTLGGRDTQYF.

The chain combines TRBV7-3 with TRBJ2-2; TCRdb designates TRBD2, a call that cannot be tested without DNA. Germline V gene sequence: CDR1 SGHTA, CDR2 FQGTGA. The length of the CDR3 is 17 residues. This CDR3 is CASSPTVGEALFGELFF.

The J gene is TRBJ2-6, the V gene TRBV6-2 or TRBV6-3; TCRdb calls TRBD1, which cannot be checked without DNA. The length of the CDR3 is 21 residues. The V gene's germline CDR1 is MNHEY and CDR2 SVGEGT. The CDR3 is CASSNPTSRQGATPGANVLTF.

The CDR3: CASSPWAGRTDTQYF. The chain joins TRBV12-3 or TRBV12-4 to TRBJ2-3; TCRdb calls TRBD1, which cannot be checked without DNA. The CDR3 is made up of 15 amino acids.

This chain connects TRBV20-1 to TRBJ1-4. CDR3 length equals 13 residues. Germline-derived CDR1 and CDR2 are DFQATT and SNEGSKA (reference sequence). This CDR3 reads CSARVITNEKLFF.

The chain uses TRBV6-1 and TRBJ2-7; the TCRdb D gene call, TRBD2, has no DNA to confirm it. The CDR3 length is 15 residues. Germline CDR1 MNHNS, CDR2 SASEGT. The CDR3 is CASRESGSPSYEQYF.

The V and J genes are TRBV6-2 or TRBV6-3 and TRBJ2-2; the TRBD2 assignment by TCRdb is unverifiable without DNA. The CDR3 is 15 residues long. Germline V gene data show CDR1 as MNHEY and CDR2 as SVGEGT. CDR3 loop: CASSYWQGSTGELFF.

The V call is TRBV11-1, the J call TRBJ2-6. This CDR3 is 15 amino acids long. CDR1 is SGHAT and CDR2 is FQDESV in the germline V gene (reference sequence). CDR3 amino acids: CASSSPGSGANVLTF.

The V gene is TRBV9, the J gene TRBJ1-6; TCRdb indicates TRBD1, and absent DNA this call remains unverified. The CDR3 contains 13 residues. Germline CDR1 is SGDLS and CDR2 is YYNGEE. The CDR3 spells CASSVGGDSPLHF.

This chain's CDR3 is CASCQGAANTGELFF. The chain recombines TRBV7-2 with TRBJ2-2; the D call of TRBD1 rests on TCRdb alone, since no DNA is present to check it. The CDR3 extends over 15 amino acids. The germline gives CDR1 SGHTA, CDR2 FQGNSA. Filled out from reference TRBV7-2 and TRBJ2-2, the complete variable domain reads GAGVSQSPSNKVTEKGKDVELRCDPISGHTALYWYRQSLGQGLEFLIYFQGNSAPDKSGLPSDRFSAERTGGSVSTLTIQRTQQEDSAVYLCASCQGAANTGELFFGEGSRLTVL.

The rearrangement joins TRBV20-1 to TRBJ2-7; with no DNA, the TCRdb D assignment of TRBD2 cannot be verified. The CDR3 consists of 15 residues. In germline, CDR1 is DFQATT, CDR2 SNEGSKA (reference sequence). The CDR3 protein is CSARDGGLAVSEQYF.

The genes are TRBV28 and TRBJ1-5. The CDR3 runs to 14 residues. CDR1 and CDR2 (germline): MDHEN, SYDVKM. The CDR3 loop reads CASKAEYSNQPQHF. Using reference TRBV28 and TRBJ1-5 for the parts outside the CDR3, the full variable domain is DVKVTQSSRYLVKRTGEKVFLECVQDMDHENMFWYRQDPGLGLRLIYFSYDVKMKEKGDIPEGYSVSREKKERFSLILESASTNQTSMYLCASKAEYSNQPQHFGDGTRLSIL.

The chain employs TRBV9 and TRBJ2-5; the D gene TCRdb calls, TRBD2, cannot be checked with no DNA. The V gene's germline CDR1 is SGDLS and CDR2 YYNGEE. The CDR3 runs 15 residues. Here the CDR3 reads CASSVGRGGKETQYF.

The rearrangement joins TRBV20-1 to TRBJ2-3; as DNA is missing, the TRBD2 call by TCRdb cannot be tested. The CDR3 loop spans 15 amino acids. The germline V gene has CDR1 DFQATT and CDR2 SNEGSKA (reference sequence). The CDR3 is CSASSASGRRDTQYF.

This sequence joins TRBV6-5 and TRBJ1-2; TCRdb's D gene call, TRBD1, goes unchecked for lack of DNA. CDR3 length equals 14 residues. Germline V gene sequence: CDR1 MNHEY, CDR2 SVGAGI. The CDR3 loop is CASSYGSGNYGYTF.